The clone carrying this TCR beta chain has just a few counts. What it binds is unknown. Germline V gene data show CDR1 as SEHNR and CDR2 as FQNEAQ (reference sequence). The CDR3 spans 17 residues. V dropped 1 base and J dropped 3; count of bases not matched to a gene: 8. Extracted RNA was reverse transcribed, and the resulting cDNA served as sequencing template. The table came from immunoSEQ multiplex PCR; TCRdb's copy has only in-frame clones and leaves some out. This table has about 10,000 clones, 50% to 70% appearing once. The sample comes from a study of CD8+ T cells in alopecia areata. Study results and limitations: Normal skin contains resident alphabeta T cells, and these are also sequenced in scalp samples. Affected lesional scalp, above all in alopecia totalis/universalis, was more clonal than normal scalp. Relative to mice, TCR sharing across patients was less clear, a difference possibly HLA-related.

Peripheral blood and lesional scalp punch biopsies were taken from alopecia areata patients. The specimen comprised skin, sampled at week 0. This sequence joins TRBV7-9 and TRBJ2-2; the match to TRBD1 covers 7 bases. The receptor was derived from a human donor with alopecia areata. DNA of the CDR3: TGTGCCAGCAGCTTAGGAGACAGGGAGTATGACACCGGGGAGCTGTTTTTT. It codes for CASSLGDREYDTGELFF.